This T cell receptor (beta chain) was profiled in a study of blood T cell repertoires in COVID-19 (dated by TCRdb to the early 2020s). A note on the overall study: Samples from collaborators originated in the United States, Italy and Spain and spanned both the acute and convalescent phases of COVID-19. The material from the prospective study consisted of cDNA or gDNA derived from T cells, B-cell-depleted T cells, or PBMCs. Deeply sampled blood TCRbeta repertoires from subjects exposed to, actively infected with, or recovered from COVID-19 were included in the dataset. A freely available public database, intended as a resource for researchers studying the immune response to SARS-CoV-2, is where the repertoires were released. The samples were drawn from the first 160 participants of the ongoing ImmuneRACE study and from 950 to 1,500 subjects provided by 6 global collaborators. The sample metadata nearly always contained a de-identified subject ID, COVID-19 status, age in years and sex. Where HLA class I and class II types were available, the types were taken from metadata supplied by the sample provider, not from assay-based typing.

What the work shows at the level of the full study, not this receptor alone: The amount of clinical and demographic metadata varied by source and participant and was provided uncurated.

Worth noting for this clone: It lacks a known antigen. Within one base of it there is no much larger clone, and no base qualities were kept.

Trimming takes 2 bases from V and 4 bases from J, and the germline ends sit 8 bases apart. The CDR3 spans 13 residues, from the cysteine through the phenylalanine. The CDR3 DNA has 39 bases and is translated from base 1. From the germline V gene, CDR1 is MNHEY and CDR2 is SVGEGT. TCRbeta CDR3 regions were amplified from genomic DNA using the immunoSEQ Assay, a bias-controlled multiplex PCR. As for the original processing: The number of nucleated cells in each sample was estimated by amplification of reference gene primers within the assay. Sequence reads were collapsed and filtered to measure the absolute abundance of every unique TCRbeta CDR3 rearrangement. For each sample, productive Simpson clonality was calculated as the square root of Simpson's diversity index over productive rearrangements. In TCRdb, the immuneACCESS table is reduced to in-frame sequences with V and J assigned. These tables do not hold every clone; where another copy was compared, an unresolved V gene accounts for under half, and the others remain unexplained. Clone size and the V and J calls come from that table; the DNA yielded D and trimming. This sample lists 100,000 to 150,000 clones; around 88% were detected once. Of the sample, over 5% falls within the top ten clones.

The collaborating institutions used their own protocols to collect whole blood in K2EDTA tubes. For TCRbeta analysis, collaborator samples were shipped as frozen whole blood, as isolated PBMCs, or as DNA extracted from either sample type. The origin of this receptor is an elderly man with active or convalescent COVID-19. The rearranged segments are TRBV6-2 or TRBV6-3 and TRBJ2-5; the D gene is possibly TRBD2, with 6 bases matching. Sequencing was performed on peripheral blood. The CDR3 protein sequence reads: CASSYMGGETQYF. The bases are TGTGCCAGCAGTTACATGGGGGGAGAGACCCAGTACTTC.